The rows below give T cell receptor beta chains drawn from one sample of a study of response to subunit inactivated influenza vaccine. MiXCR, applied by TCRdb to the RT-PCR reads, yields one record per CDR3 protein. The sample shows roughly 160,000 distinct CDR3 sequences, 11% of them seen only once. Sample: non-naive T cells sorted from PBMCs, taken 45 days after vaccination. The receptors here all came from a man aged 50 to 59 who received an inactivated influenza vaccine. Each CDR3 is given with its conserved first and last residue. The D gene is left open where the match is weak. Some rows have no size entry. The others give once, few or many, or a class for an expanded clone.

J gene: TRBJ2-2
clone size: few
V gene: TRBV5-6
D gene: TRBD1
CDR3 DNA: TGTGCCAGCAGCTCCGACAGGGGGCTCACCGGGGAGCTGTTTTTT
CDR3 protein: CASSSDRGLTGELFF

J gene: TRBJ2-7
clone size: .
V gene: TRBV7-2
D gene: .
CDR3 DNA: TGTGCCAGCAGCCAGAGGGCCGGGGGCCCTTACGAGCAGTACTTC
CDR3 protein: CASSQRAGGPYEQYF

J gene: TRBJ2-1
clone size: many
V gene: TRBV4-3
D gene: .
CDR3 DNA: TGCGCCAGCAGCCAAGGGGCCAGGTACAATGAGCAGTTCTTC
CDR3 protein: CASSQGARYNEQFF

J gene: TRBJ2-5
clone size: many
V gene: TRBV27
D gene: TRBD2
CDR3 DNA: TGTGCCAGCAGTTTACGTAGCGGGAGAGGGGAGACCCAGTACTTC
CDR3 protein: CASSLRSGRGETQYF

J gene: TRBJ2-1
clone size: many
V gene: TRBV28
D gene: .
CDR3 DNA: TGTGCCAGCAGTTTGCTTCGGGAGCAGTTCTTC
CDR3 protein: CASSLLREQFF

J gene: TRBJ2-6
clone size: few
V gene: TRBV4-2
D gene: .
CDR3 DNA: TGTGCCAGCAGCCAAGATCCAACAGGGCGCTCTGGGGCCAACGTCCTGACTTTC
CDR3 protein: CASSQDPTGRSGANVLTF

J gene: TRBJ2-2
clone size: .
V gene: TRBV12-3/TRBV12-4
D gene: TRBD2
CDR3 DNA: TGTGCCAGCAGTACGAGGGCTAGCGGGACGTTTCCCGGGGAGCTGTTTTTT
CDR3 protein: CASSTRASGTFPGELFF

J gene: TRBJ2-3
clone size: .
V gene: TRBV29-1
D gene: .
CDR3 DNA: TGCAGCGGCTGCAGCGGGAGCACAGATACGCAGTATTTT
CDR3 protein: CSGCSGSTDTQYF

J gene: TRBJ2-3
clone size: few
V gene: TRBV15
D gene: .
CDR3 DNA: TGTGCCACCAGCAGAGATCGGAACGGTGGGACAGATACGCAGTATTTT
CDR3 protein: CATSRDRNGGTDTQYF

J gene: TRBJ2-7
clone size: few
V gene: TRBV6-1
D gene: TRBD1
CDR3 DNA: TGTGCCAGCCCTGATGGCCGCATCGACAGGGATGGGATTTACGAGCAGTACTTC
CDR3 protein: CASPDGRIDRDGIYEQYF

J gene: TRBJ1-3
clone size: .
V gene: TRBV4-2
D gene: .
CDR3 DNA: TGTGCCAGCAGCCAAGGAATCCCCTCCTCTGGAAACACCATATATTTT
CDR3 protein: CASSQGIPSSGNTIYF

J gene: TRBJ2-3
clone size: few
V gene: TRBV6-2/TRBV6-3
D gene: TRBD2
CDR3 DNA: TGTGCCAGCAGTTACTCGACTAGCGGCCCCACCAAAGATACGCAGTATTTT
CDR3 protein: CASSYSTSGPTKDTQYF

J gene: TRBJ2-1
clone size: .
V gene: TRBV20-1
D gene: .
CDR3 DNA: TGCAGTGGGCGGGAACCGCCAACGTACAATGAGCAGTTCTTC
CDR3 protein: CSGREPPTYNEQFF

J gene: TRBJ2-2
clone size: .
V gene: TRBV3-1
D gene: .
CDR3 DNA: TGTGCCAGCAGCCAAGATACTACACCGGGGGAGCTGTTTTTT
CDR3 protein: CASSQDTTPGELFF

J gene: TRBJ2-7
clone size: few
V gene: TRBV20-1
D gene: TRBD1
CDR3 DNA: TGCAGTGCTCCCGGGACAGGGCACTACGAGCAGTACTTC
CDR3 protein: CSAPGTGHYEQYF

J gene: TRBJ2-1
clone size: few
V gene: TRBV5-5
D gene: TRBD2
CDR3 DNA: TGTGCCAGCAGCTTGGAGATCCTAGCGGGTGATGAGCAGTTCTTC
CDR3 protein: CASSLEILAGDEQFF

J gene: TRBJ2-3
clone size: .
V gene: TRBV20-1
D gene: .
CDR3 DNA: TGCAGTGCCTGGGGCCCCGGGGCAGATACGCAGTATTTT
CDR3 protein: CSAWGPGADTQYF

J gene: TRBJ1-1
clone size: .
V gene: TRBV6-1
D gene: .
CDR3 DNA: TGTGCCAGCACCGCGACACTTGGAGGGACTGAAGCTTTCTTT
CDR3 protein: CASTATLGGTEAFF

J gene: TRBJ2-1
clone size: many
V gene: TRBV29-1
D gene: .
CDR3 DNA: TGCAGCGTTGAATCGTGGGAGAGGTCCTACAATGAGCAGTTCTTC
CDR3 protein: CSVESWERSYNEQFF

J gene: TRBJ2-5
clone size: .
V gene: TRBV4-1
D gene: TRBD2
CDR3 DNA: TGCGCCAGCAGCCAAGATACGGGGGGCCAAGAGACCCAGTACTTC
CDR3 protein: CASSQDTGGQETQYF

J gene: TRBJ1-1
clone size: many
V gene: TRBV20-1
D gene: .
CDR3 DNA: TGCAGTGCTAGGGGACTTGGGGGGAACACTGAAGCTTTCTTT
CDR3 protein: CSARGLGGNTEAFF

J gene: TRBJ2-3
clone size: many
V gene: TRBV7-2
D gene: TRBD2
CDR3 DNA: TGTGCCAGCAGCTTGCCCTCCGGGACTAGCGGGGGATCGCAGTATTTT
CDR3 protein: CASSLPSGTSGGSQYF

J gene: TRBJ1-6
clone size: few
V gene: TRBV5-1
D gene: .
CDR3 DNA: TGCGCCAGCAGCGTCCACAGCGATTCACCCCTCCACTTT
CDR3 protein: CASSVHSDSPLHF

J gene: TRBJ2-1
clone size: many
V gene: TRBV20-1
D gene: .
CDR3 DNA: TGCAGTGCTAGGAGAGGATTCCGGGACCTAAGGGATGAGCAGTTCTTC
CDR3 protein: CSARRGFRDLRDEQFF

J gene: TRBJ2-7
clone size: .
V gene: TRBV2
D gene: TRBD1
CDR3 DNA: TGTGCCAGCAGCTCGGACAGGGTCTCCTACGAGCAGTACTTC
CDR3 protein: CASSSDRVSYEQYF

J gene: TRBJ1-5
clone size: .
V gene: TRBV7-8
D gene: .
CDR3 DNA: TGTGCCAGCAGCCCCCGGACAGTTAGCAATCAGCCCCGGCATTTT
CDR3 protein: CASSPRTVSNQPRHF

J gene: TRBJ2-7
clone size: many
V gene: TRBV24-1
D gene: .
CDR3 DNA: TGTGCCACCAGTGCTTGGACAGGAGGGCTCTACGAGCAGTACTTC
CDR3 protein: CATSAWTGGLYEQYF

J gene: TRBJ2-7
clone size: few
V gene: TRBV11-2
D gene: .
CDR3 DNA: TGTGCCAGCAGCTTACTCGAGGGGGGGCGCTACGAGCAGTACTTC
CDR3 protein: CASSLLEGGRYEQYF

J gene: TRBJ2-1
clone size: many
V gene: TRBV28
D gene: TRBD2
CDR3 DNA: TGTGCCAGCAGTTTATACGGCGGGAGGGCCGGGTTGGGTGAGCAGTTCTTC
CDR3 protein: CASSLYGGRAGLGEQFF

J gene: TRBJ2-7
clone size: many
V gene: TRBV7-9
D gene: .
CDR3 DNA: TGTGCCAGCAGCTTATGGGTGGGGGAGCAGTACTTC
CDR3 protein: CASSLWVGEQYF

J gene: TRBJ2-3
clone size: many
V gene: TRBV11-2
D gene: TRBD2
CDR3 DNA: TGTGCCAGCAGCTCCCTCGGCGGGAGATATGCAGATACGCAGTATTTT
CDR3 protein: CASSSLGGRYADTQYF

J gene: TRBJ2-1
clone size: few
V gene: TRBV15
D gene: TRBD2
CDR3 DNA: TGTGCCACCAGCAGGGCCGGTGGCGGGAGTGCGCCTGAGCAGTTCTTC
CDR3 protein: CATSRAGGGSAPEQFF

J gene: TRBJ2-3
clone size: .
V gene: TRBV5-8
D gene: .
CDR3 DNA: TGTGCCAGCAGCTCCGGCTTGATCACAGATACGCAGTATTTT
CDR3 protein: CASSSGLITDTQYF

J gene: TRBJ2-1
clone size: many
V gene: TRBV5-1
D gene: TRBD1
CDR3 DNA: TGCGCCAGCAGCTTTCTTACAGGGGGCAATGAGCAGTTCTTC
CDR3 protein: CASSFLTGGNEQFF

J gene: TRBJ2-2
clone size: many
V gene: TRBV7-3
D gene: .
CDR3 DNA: TGTGCCAGCAGTCGACAGACACCGTACGATTCCGGGGAGCTGTTTTTT
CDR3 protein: CASSRQTPYDSGELFF

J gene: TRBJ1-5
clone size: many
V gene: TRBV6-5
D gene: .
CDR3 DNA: TGTGCCAGCAGTTACTCGGGCGGGGCTAGTCAGCCCCAGCATTTT
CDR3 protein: CASSYSGGASQPQHF

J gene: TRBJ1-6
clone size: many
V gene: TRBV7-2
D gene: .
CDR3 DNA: TGTGCCAGCAGCTTAGCGGCGGGCGGGTTGGTCGTGGACTCACCCCTCCACTTT
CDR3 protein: CASSLAAGGLVVDSPLHF

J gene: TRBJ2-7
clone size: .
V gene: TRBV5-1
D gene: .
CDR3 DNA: TGCGCCAGCAGCTTGGGGCCGGTTATGAGCTCCTACGAGCAGTACTTC
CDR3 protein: CASSLGPVMSSYEQYF

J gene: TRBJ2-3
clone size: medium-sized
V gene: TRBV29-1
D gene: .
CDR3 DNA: TGCAGCGTTGAACTAGTCGCAGATACGCAGTATTTT
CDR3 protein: CSVELVADTQYF

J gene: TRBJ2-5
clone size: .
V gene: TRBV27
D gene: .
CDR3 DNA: TGTGCCAGCAGTACGGATCGTCGAGGAGAGACCCAGTACTTC
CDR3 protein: CASSTDRRGETQYF

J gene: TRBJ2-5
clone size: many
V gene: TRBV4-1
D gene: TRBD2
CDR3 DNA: TGCGCCAGCAGCTCCCCCGGGACTAGCGGGGAGACCCAGTACTTC
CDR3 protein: CASSSPGTSGETQYF

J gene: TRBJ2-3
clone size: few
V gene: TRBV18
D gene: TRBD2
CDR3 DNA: TGTGCCAGCTCACCTCCAGGTACTAGCGTTTTGGGGAGGAATACGCAGTATTTT
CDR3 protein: CASSPPGTSVLGRNTQYF

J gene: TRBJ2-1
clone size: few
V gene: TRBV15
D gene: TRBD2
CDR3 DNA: TGTGCCACCAGCAGCCGTGGGGGGCCGGGGGGTAGCGGGGTCCACAATGAGCAGTTCTTC
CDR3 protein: CATSSRGGPGGSGVHNEQFF

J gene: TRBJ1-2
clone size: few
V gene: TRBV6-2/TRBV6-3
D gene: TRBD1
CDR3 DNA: TGTGCCAGCAGACACCAGCCGGGACAGGAAAACTATGGCTACACCTTC
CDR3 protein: CASRHQPGQENYGYTF

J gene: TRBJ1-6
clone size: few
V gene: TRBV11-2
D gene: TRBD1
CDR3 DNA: TGTGCCAGCAGCTCGGGACAGGGGTTCGGGTCACCCCTCCACTTT
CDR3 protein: CASSSGQGFGSPLHF

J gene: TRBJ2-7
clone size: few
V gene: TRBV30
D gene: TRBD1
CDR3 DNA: TGTGCCTGGAGTCGGACAGGGGGGCACCGCTACGAGCAGTACTTC
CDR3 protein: CAWSRTGGHRYEQYF

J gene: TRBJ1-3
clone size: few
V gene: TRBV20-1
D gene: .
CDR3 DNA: TGCAGTGCGCCGGGACGGGGGGCTGGAAACACCATATATTTT
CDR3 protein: CSAPGRGAGNTIYF

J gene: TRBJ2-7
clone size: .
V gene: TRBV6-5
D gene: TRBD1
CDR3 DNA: TGTGCCAGCAGTTCAGCCGACAGGGGCGGTAACGAGCAGTACTTC
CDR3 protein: CASSSADRGGNEQYF

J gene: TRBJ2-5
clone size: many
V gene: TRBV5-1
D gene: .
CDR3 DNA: TGCGCCAGCAGCGCAGGCAGGGTAACCCAGTACTTC
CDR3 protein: CASSAGRVTQYF

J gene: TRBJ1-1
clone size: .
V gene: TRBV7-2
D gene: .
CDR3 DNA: TGTGCCAGCAGCTTACCCCCCTCTGAAGCTTTCTTT
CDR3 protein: CASSLPPSEAFF